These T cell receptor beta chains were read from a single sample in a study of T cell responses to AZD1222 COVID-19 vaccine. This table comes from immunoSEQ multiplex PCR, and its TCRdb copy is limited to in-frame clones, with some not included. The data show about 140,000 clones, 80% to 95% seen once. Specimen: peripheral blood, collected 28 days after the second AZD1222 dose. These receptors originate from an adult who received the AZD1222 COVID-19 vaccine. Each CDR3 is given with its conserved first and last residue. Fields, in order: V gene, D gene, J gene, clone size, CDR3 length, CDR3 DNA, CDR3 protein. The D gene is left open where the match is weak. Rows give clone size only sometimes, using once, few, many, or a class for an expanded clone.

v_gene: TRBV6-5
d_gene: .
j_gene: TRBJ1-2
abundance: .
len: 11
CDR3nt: TGTGCCAGCACTTCTAACTATGGCTACACCTTC
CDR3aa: CASTSNYGYTF

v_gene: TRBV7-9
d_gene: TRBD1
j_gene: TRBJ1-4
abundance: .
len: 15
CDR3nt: TGTGCCAGCAGCTCGTACAGGGGTTTAGGGGAAAAACTGTTTTTT
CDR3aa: CASSSYRGLGEKLFF

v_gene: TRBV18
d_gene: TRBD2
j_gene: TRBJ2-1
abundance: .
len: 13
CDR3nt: TGTGCCAGCTCGACCCAGCGGGGGAATGAGCAGTTCTTC
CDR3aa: CASSTQRGNEQFF

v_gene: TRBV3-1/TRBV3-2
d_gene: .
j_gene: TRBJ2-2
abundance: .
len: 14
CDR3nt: TGTGCCAGCAGCCAAGAGGGGGGCACCGGGGAGCTGTTTTTT
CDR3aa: CASSQEGGTGELFF

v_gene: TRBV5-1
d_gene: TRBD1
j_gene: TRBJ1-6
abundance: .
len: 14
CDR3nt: TGCGCCAGCAGCTTGACAGGGGAAGGTTCACCCCTCCACTTT
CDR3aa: CASSLTGEGSPLHF

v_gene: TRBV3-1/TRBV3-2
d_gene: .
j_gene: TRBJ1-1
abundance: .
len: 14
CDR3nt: TGTGCCAGCAGCCAAGATAGGGGGAACACTGAAGCTTTCTTT
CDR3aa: CASSQDRGNTEAFF

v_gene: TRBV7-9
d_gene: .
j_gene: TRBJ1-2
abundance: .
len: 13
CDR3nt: TGTGCCAGCAGCCAACAAAATAACTATGGCTACACCTTC
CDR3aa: CASSQQNNYGYTF

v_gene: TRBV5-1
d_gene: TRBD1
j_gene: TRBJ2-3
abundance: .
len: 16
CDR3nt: TGCGCCAGCAGCAGTCTGAGGACAGGTCCCACAGATACGCAGTATTTT
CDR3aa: CASSSLRTGPTDTQYF

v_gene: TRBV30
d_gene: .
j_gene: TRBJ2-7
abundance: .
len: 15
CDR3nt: TGTGCCTGGAGACGACCCAGACAGGCCGACTACGAGCAGTACTTC
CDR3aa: CAWRRPRQADYEQYF

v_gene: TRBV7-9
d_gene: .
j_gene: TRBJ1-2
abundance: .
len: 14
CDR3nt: TGTGCCAGCAGCCCACCTGAAGGACAATATGGCTACACCTTC
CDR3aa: CASSPPEGQYGYTF

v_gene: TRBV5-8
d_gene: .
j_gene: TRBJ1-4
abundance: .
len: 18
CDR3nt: TGTGCCAGCAGCTTGGCCAGGTCCCTCGTTGCAACTAATGAAAAACTGTTTTTT
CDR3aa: CASSLARSLVATNEKLFF

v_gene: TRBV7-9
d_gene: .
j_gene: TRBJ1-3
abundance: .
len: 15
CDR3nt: TGTGCCAGCAGCCCACAGGGAGGCTCTGGAAACACCATATATTTT
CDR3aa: CASSPQGGSGNTIYF

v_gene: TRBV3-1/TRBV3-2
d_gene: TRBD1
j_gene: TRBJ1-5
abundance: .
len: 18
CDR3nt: TGTGCCAGCAGCCAAGACTCGGGGACAGGGTCGTTTTGTCAGCCCCAGCATTTT
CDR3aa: CASSQDSGTGSFCQPQHF

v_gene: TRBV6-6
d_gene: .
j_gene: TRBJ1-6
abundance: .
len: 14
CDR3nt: TGTGCCAGCAGTTACCCCCCCGGCATTTCACCCCTCCACTTT
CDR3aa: CASSYPPGISPLHF

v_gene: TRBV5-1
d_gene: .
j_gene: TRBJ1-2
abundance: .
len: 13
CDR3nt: TGCGCCAGCAGCTTGGCAGGGGCGCGTGGCTACACCTTC
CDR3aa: CASSLAGARGYTF

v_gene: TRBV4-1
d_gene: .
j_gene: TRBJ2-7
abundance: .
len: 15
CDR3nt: TGCGCCAGCAGTCCCAGCCAGGGGAGGTTGTACGAGCAGTACTTC
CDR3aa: CASSPSQGRLYEQYF

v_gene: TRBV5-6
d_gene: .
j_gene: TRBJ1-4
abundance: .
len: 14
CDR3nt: TGTGCCAGCAGCCCCACATTTCGAGGCGAAAAACTGTTTTTT
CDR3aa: CASSPTFRGEKLFF

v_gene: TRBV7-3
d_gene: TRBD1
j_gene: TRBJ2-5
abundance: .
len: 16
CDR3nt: TGTGCCAGCAGCTTAGGGGACAGGGGGCGAGGAGAGACCCAGTACTTC
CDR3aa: CASSLGDRGRGETQYF

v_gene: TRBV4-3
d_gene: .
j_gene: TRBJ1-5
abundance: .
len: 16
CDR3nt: TGCGCCAGCAGCCAAGAATTGGCAGGGAGAAATCAGCCCCAGCATTTT
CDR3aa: CASSQELAGRNQPQHF

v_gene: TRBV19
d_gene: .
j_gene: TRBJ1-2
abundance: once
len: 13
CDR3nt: TGTGCCAGTGACGGACAAGGCAACTATGGCTACACCTTC
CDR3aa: CASDGQGNYGYTF